The clone carrying this T cell receptor (beta chain) showed up just a few times. Antigen specificity is unknown. This sample is drawn from a study of T cell repertoires in cytomegalovirus infection. The wider study: Both CMV infection and a matching HLA type were indicated by public TCR beta signatures.

Broader study findings: It was HLA-C-restricted CMV-specific TCR beta clonotypes that dominated the response ex vivo.

From the reads, TCRdb called clonotypes with MiXCR, one entry per CDR3 protein. The sample has about 500,000 distinct CDR3 sequences, 30% to 35% seen once; the top ten hold around a sixth. The germline V gene encodes CDR1 SGHTA and CDR2 FQGNSA. There are 15 residues in the CDR3. Trimming took 5 bases from V and 7 from J; bases not matched to a gene: 6. Sample: cultured PBMCs, taken from culture after CMV antigen stimulation. The V gene is TRBV7-2, the J gene TRBJ2-1, with 12 nucleotides matching TRBD2. This sequence was found in a human donor in good health (CMV status not recorded). Some clones in this sample may be carry-over from other donors' samples. CDR3 loop: CASSASGRASNEQFF. The CDR3 DNA reads TGTGCCAGCAGCGCTAGCGGGAGGGCGAGTAATGAGCAGTTCTTC.